The rows below give T cell receptor beta chains drawn from one sample of a study of shared clonotypes between healthy human individuals. The data were produced by immunoSEQ multiplex PCR, yet TCRdb's version contains in-frame clones alone and is incomplete. The top ten hold 0.35% to 0.45% of the sample, which has about 2.4 million clones, 93% seen once. Sequenced sample: naive CD4+ T cells from PBMCs. Receptor source: a man aged 18 to 29 in good health. Some clones in this sample may be carry-over from other donors' samples. The CDR3 runs from the conserved cysteine through the conserved F or W. Each record gives: CDR3 length, clone size, D gene, J gene, V gene, CDR3 protein, CDR3 DNA. D genes are given only for firm matches. For some rows the clone size is stated as once, few or many, or as a class when expanded; others skip it.

14 | . | . | TRBJ2-1 | TRBV21-1 | CASSNRTGGNEQFF | TGTGCCAGCAGCAATCGGACAGGGGGTAATGAGCAGTTCTTC
13 | . | . | TRBJ2-2 | TRBV11-3 | CASSLALAGELFF | TGTGCCAGCAGCTTAGCTCTAGCCGGGGAGCTGTTTTTT
15 | . | . | TRBJ2-7 | TRBV6-5 | CASSYESRGVDEQYF | TGTGCCAGCAGTTATGAGTCACGTGGGGTGGACGAGCAGTACTTC
19 | . | TRBD1 | TRBJ2-7 | TRBV6-1 | CASSEKLTGEPGPLYEQYF | TGTGCCAGCAGTGAAAAGTTAACAGGGGAACCGGGACCTTTATACGAGCAGTACTTC
13 | . | TRBD2 | TRBJ2-7 | TRBV28 | CASERAGGGEQYF | TGTGCCAGCGAGAGAGCGGGAGGGGGGGAGCAGTACTTC
14 | . | . | TRBJ2-5 | TRBV7-9 | CATGYRTPQETQYF | TGTGCCACAGGGTACAGGACACCTCAAGAGACCCAGTACTTC
14 | . | . | TRBJ2-2 | TRBV7-3 | CASSYGTLTGELFF | TGTGCCAGCAGTTACGGGACCCTCACCGGGGAGCTGTTTTTT
15 | . | TRBD1 | TRBJ1-1 | TRBV4-2 | CASSQGGTGDRRAFF | TGTGCCAGCAGCCAAGGAGGGACAGGCGATAGGAGAGCTTTCTTT
13 | . | . | TRBJ2-2 | TRBV9 | CASSVLVGGELFF | TGTGCCAGCAGCGTACTTGTTGGCGGGGAGCTGTTTTTT
15 | . | . | TRBJ2-2 | TRBV4-2 | CASSHPDSLSGELFF | TGTGCCAGCAGCCACCCGGACTCCTTATCCGGGGAGCTGTTTTTT
18 | once | . | TRBJ2-7 | TRBV10-1 | CASSALRRRVRKGFEQYF | TGCGCCAGCAGTGCCCTACGGCGACGGGTCAGGAAAGGTTTTGAGCAGTACTTC
15 | . | . | TRBJ2-2 | TRBV10-3 | CAISVGGAMTGELFF | TGTGCCATCAGTGTCGGGGGCGCGATGACCGGGGAGCTGTTTTTT
15 | . | TRBD2 | TRBJ2-1 | TRBV7-6 | CASSLRLAGGHEQFF | TGTGCCAGCAGCTTAAGACTAGCGGGAGGGCATGAGCAGTTCTTC
14 | . | . | TRBJ2-5 | TRBV10-3 | CAISDGGSLKTQYF | TGTGCCATCAGTGACGGGGGTTCGTTGAAGACCCAGTACTTC
14 | . | . | TRBJ2-7 | TRBV7-2 | CASSLGGSAYEQYF | TGTGCCAGCAGCTTAGGGGGGAGCGCATACGAGCAGTACTTC
14 | . | . | TRBJ1-4 | TRBV6-1 | CASSEGAFTEKLFF | TGTGCCAGCAGTGAAGGGGCGTTCACGGAAAAACTGTTTTTT
15 | . | . | TRBJ2-7 | TRBV28 | CASTSGRLAFYEQYF | TGTGCCAGCACCTCAGGTCGCCTAGCTTTCTACGAGCAGTACTTC